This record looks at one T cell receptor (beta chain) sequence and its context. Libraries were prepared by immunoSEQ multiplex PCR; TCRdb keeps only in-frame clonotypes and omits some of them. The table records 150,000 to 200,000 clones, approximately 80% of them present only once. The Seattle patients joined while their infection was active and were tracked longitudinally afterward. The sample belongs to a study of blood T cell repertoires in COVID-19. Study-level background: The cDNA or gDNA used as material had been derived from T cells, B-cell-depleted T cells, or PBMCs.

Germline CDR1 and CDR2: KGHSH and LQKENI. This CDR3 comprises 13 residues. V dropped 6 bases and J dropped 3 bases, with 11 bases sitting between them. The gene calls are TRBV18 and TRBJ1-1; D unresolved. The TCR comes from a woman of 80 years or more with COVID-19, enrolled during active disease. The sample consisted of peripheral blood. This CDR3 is CASSRTADTEAFF. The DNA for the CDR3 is TGTGCCAGCTCGAGAACCGCGGACACTGAAGCTTTCTTT.